This T cell receptor beta chain was sequenced during a study of blood T cell repertoires in COVID-19. As for the study in general: The cDNA or gDNA used as material had been derived from T cells, B-cell-depleted T cells, or PBMCs.

Germline lookup yields CDR1 SGHTA and CDR2 FQGNSA. This CDR3 comprises 14 residues. The V gene end was trimmed by 5 bases and the J gene end by 7 bases; junction bases not matched to a gene: 6. The repertoire was sequenced with immunoSEQ multiplex PCR; TCRdb's copy has only in-frame clones and lacks some. The sample records some 100,000 clones, roughly 75% being singletons. The sample was peripheral blood. V gene TRBV7-2 combines with J gene TRBJ2-3; 10 bases line up with TRBD1. This receptor was identified in a human donor in a cohort sampled during active or convalescent COVID-19. CDR3 DNA: TGTGCCAGCAGCCGGGGACAGGGGCGGCATACGCAGTATTTT. It is translated as CASSRGQGRHTQYF.